This T cell receptor beta chain was identified during a study of T cell changes during pregnancy in multiple sclerosis. Sequencing used immunoSEQ multiplex PCR; TCRdb keeps in-frame clones, though not all of them. The table includes 40,000 to 50,000 clones, roughly 87% detected once. Germline CDR1 reads SGHRS; CDR2 reads YFSETQ. The V segment lost 4 bases and the J segment 2 bases; nucleotides outside the gene matches: 10. This CDR3 is built from 17 residues. The specimen comprised CD8+ T cells from peripheral blood mononuclear cells, sampled in the first trimester of pregnancy. This TCR was sampled from a female donor with multiple sclerosis, enrolled in a pregnancy study. The gene calls are TRBV5-1 and TRBJ2-3; TRBD2 agrees at 10 bases. In nucleotides, the CDR3 is TGCGCCAGCAGCCCCTCACTAGCGGGAACCATCACAGATACGCAGTATTTT. Translating it yields CASSPSLAGTITDTQYF.